The sample holds many counts of the clone carrying this T cell receptor (beta chain). Stable Graves' hyperthyroidism denoted no ophthalmopathy progression over 18 months. Amplification targeted TCR beta CDR3 regions from RNA transcripts. The HTBI primer set served for first-round RT-PCR of the TCR CDR3. In TCRdb, the multiplex PCR reads were re-called with MiXCR into one record per CDR3 protein. The table records 400,000 to 600,000 distinct CDR3 sequences, around 21% of them present only once. These data originate in a study of T cells in Graves' hyperthyroidism and ophthalmopathy. Study context: At the time of initial diagnosis and before any treatment, peripheral blood was collected.

Trimming took 6 bases from V and 5 from J, leaving 17 bases between them. The CDR3 sequence is 14 residues long. This receptor was obtained from a man between 18 and 35 years old with Graves' hyperthyroidism. Material for sequencing was blood. The genes are TRBV12-3 or TRBV12-4 and TRBJ2-7; the D is unclear. CDR3 sequence (DNA): TGTGCCAGCAGCCCGGACGTGGCCCGCCACGAGCAGTACTTC. Translating gives CASSPDVARHEQYF.